Presented here are 8 T cell receptor beta chains from one specimen sequenced in a study of blood T cell repertoires in COVID-19. Clones were sequenced by immunoSEQ multiplex PCR, and TCRdb holds only the in-frame ones, with some missing. In the table there are 350,000 or so clones, 65% to 90% of which are singletons. Sequences were obtained from PBMCs or T cells enriched from blood (not recorded which). The receptors were sampled from a woman aged 40 to 50 with acute COVID-19.

The rearrangement joins TRBV27 to TRBJ1-1; 7 nucleotides match TRBD1. The J segment lost 5 bases and the V segment lost 4 bases, leaving 10 bases of the junction unmatched. Germline V gene lookup returns CDR1 MNHEY and CDR2 SMNVEV (reference sequence). The CDR3 is 15 residues long. The CDR3 here is CASSSYRQGGTEAFF. CDR3 nucleotides: TGTGCCAGCAGTTCCTATCGACAGGGTGGTACTGAAGCTTTCTTT.

The chain recombines TRBV7-9 with TRBJ2-1; 9 bases agree with TRBD2. Trimming cost V 4 bases and J 4 bases; bases outside gene matches: 2. Germline loops: CDR1 SEHNR, CDR2 FQNEAQ (reference sequence). CDR3 length: 14 residues. CDR3 in DNA: TGTGCCAGCAGCTCTAGCGGGGATTACAATGAGCAGTTCTTC. Amino acid sequence: CASSSSGDYNEQFF.

The chain joins TRBV7-9 to TRBJ1-2; D is unresolved. The V gene's germline CDR1 is SEHNR and CDR2 FQNEAQ (reference sequence). The V end lost 0 bases, the J end lost 5 bases, and 13 bases lay between the germline ends. This CDR3 spans 15 amino acids. The CDR3 here is CASSLAGSGRYGYTF. The CDR3 bases are TGTGCCAGCAGCTTAGCGGGCAGCGGAAGATATGGCTACACCTTC.

The sample holds one count of this clone. The gene calls are TRBV7-9 and TRBJ2-2, with 9 bases matching TRBD1. V gave up 5 bases and J gave up 5 bases; unmatched junction bases: 9. The CDR3 loop spans 16 amino acids. The germline V gene has CDR1 SEHNR and CDR2 FQNEAQ (reference sequence). The CDR3 is CASSHLQDRGTGELFF. CDR3 sequence (DNA): TGTGCCAGCAGCCATTTACAGGACAGGGGAACCGGGGAGCTGTTTTTT.

The rearrangement joins TRBV28 to TRBJ1-4, with TRBD1 identical over 7 bases. There are 13 residues in the CDR3. CDR1 and CDR2 (germline): MDHEN, SYDVKM. The junction had 6 bases not matched to a gene; V was cut back by 6 bases and J by 8 bases. In DNA, the CDR3 is TGTGCCAGCAGGGGGACAGCCATCGAAAAACTGTTTTTT. As protein: CASRGTAIEKLFF.

Notes on this clone: The germline gene is not matched at one end of the junction; a read error may be the cause. The sample holds other DNA sequences that translate to the same CDR3. The chain couples TRBV6-6 to TRBJ2-1; 7 nucleotides match TRBD2. The CDR3 totals 15 residues. The germline V gene has CDR1 MNHNY and CDR2 SVGAGI (reference sequence). The CDR3 reads CASSYTGLVDNEQFF. CDR3 nucleotides: TGTGCCAGCAGTTATACCGGACTAGTAGACAATGAGCAATTCTTC.

The table lists this clone with a few counts. The chain employs TRBV6-6 and TRBJ2-3, with TRBD2 identical over 7 bases. V shed 2 bases and J 1 base; nucleotides not matched to a gene: 3. Germline assignment: CDR1 MNHNY and CDR2 SVGAGI (reference sequence). The CDR3 runs 15 residues. The CDR3 DNA is TGTGCCAGCAGTTACGGGGGGGTGCGCACAGATACGCAGTATTTT. This encodes CASSYGGVRTDTQYF.

The chain recombines TRBV4-3 with TRBJ2-1, with 11 bases matching TRBD2. CDR1 LGHNA and CDR2 YSLEER come from the germline V gene. The CDR3 sequence is 15 residues long. The V and J ends lost 4 bases and 4 bases, in that order; junction bases with no gene match: 3. The CDR3 is CASSPTSGAYNEQFF. The CDR3 bases are TGCGCCAGCAGCCCGACTAGCGGGGCTTACAATGAGCAGTTCTTC.